What follows describes a single T cell receptor (beta chain). These data come from a study of blood T cell repertoires in COVID-19. Repertoires were generated with immunoSEQ multiplex PCR, while TCRdb's copy carries only in-frame clones and drops some. Of about 140,000 clones listed, roughly 90% are singletons. The CDR3 is 15 amino acids. Germline CDR1 MGHRA, CDR2 YSYEKL. After removal of 4 bases from V and 5 bases from J, the junction contained 6 bases not matched to a gene. This chain connects TRBV4-1 to TRBJ1-2; 11 bases map to TRBD1. The sample taken for sequencing was peripheral blood. This TCR was sampled from a man aged 70 or older with acute or convalescent COVID-19. The CDR3 reads CASSPGQGARYGYTF. The CDR3 DNA reads as TGCGCCAGCAGCCCCGGACAGGGGGCTCGGTATGGCTACACCTTC.